Below, one T cell receptor (beta chain) is given with its context. The antigen remains unidentified. These data are taken from a study of Ad26.COV2.S vaccination and SARS-CoV-2 variants. As for the study in general: By the intramuscular route, Ad26.COV2.S was given once, or twice 56 days apart.

Treatment described: around 19 received Ad26.COV2.S at low or high dose, single or two shots; about 5 received placebo; per-sample allocation not given. Vaccine and placebo recipients were sampled on day 63 after the first injection. An Ad26 vector was used to express Wuhan-strain SARS-CoV-2 spike as the vaccine. Study-wide results and caveats: Placebo recipients and vaccine recipients were similar in non-spike TCR breadth. Recipients given vaccine exceeded placebo recipients in spike-specific TCR breadth.

The germline CDR1 and CDR2 sequences are SEHNR and FQNEAQ (reference sequence). The V gene end was trimmed by 5 bases and the J gene end by 6 bases; junction bases not matched to a gene: 6. CDR3 size: 13 residues. The data were produced by immunoSEQ multiplex PCR, yet TCRdb's version contains in-frame clones alone and is incomplete. The sample shows about 350,000 clones, approximately 81% of them seen only once. The sequencing here drew on peripheral blood, taken in a trial of Ad26.COV2.S vaccine versus placebo. J is TRBJ1-2 and V is TRBV7-9; TRBD1 matches 7 bases. The sequence came from a person between 18 and 60 years old who received the Ad26.COV2.S COVID-19 vaccine or a placebo. CDR3: CASSTTGLNGYTF. In DNA form, the CDR3 reads TGTGCCAGCAGCACGACAGGGTTGAATGGCTACACCTTC.